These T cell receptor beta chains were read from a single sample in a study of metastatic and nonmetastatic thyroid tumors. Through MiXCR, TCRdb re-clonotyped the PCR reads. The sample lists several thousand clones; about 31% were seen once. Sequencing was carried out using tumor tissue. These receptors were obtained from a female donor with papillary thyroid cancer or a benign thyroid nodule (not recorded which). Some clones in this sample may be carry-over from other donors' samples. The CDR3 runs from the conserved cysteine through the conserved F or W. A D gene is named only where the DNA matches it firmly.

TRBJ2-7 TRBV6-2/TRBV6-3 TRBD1 CASSYPDGQGNDEQYF
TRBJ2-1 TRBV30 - CAWSGGVAAHNEQFF
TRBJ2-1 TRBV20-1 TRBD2 CSARATSGRSGNAQFF
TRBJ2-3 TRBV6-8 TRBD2 CASSPTTSGRALTDTQYF
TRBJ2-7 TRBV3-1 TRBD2 CASSQGQGLAGGRAYF
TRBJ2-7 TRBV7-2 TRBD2 CASSLWAGEEYEQYF
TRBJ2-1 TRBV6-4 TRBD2 CASSDSAGYNEQFF
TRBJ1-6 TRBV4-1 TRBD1 CASSQGDRGNSNSPLHF
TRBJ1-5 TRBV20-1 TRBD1 CSARDRDRGNQPQHF
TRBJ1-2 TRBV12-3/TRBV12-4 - CASSFRVGTIGYTF
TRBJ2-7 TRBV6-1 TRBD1 CASSGRDRGLEQYF
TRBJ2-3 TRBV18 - CASQTYNTDTQYF
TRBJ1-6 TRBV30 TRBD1 CAWSVRDRANSPLHF
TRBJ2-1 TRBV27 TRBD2 CASSLTRLATYNEQFF
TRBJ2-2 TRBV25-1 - CASSAGELFF
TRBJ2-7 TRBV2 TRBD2 CASRKEAGGSYEQYF
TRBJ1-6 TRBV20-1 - CSARVPGGNSPLHF
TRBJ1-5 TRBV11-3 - CASSLTNRVYQPQHF
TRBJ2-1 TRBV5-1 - CASSTEQVARGDEQFF
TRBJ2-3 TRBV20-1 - CSARDIRESPDTQYF
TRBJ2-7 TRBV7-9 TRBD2 CASGRESYEQYF
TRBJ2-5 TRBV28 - CASRPRDSRQETQYF
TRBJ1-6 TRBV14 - CASSPKRRGSFFSPLHF
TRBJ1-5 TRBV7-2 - CASSPPGGRPQHF
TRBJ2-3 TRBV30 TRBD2 CAWTGGAGDTQYF
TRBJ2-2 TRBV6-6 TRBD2 CASNPILAGSANTGELFF
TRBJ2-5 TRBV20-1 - CSVPTPAETQYF
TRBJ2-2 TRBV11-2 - CASSLNLGPTGELFF
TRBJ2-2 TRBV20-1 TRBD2 CSARSGMNTGELFF
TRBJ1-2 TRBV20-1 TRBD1 CSAFGQGKANYGYTF
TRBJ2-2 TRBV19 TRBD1 CASSTRTGVYTGELFF
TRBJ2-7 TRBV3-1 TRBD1 CASSPTGRGSYEQYF
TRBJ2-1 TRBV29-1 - CSVGPSEQFF
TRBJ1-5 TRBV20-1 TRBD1 CSARTGLFNQPQHF
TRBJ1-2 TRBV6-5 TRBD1 CASSYLKTGGRYGYTF
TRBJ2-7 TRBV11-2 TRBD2 CASSRGLEDEQYF
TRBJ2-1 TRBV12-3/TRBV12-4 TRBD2 CASSRLAGGGIPGDEQFF
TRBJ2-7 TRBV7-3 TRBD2 CASSLGGSLSYEQYF
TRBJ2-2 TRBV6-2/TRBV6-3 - CASSRGGGELFF
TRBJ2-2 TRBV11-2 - CASKRGMETGELFF
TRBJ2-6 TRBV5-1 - CASRVSGANVLTF
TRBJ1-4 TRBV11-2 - CASSLSGSENQKLFF
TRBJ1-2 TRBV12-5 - CANYGYTF
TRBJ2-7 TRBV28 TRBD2 CASSPWGGSYEQYF
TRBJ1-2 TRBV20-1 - CSVQGLGGYTF